This is a list of T cell receptor beta chains from one sample in a study of T cell changes during pregnancy in multiple sclerosis. The data were produced by immunoSEQ multiplex PCR, yet TCRdb's version contains in-frame clones alone and is incomplete. The sample holds around 67,000 clones, 80% to 95% seen once. The sequences come from peripheral blood, collected in the first trimester of pregnancy. These receptors came from a female donor with multiple sclerosis, enrolled in a pregnancy study. CDR3s include the opening cysteine and the closing phenylalanine or tryptophan. A D gene is named only where the DNA matches it firmly. Not all rows give a size; the values are once, few, many and, for expanded clones, a class.

d_gene	v_gene	j_gene	abundance	CDR3nt	CDR3aa
TRBD1	TRBV5-1	TRBJ2-2	once	TGCGCCAGCAGCTTAGACAGGGGGCGTTTCAACACCGGGGAGCTGTTTTTT	CASSLDRGRFNTGELFF
TRBD1	TRBV5-1	TRBJ2-3	NA	TGCGCCAGCAGCTTGGCATCGCAGGGGGCAGATACGCAGTATTTT	CASSLASQGADTQYF
TRBD1	TRBV27	TRBJ1-2	NA	TGTGCCAGCAGTACTCGACAGGGGGGGAACTATGGCTACACCTTC	CASSTRQGGNYGYTF
NA	TRBV4-3	TRBJ1-2	NA	TGCGCCAGCAGCCAAGATCTCGGGGTCAACTATGGCTACACCTTC	CASSQDLGVNYGYTF
TRBD1	TRBV28	TRBJ2-6	NA	TGTGCCAGCAGTTTCCCCCTCGGACAGGGGCACTCTGGGGCCAACGTCCTGACTTTC	CASSFPLGQGHSGANVLTF
NA	TRBV27	TRBJ2-1	NA	TGTGCCAGCAGACTCCTTGAGGCGCCGGGTGAGCAGTTCTTC	CASRLLEAPGEQFF
TRBD2	TRBV11-3	TRBJ2-2	NA	TGTGCCAGCAGCAGGGGACTAGCGGGGGGGGGCACCGGGGAGCTGTTTTTT	CASSRGLAGGGTGELFF
TRBD1	TRBV29-1	TRBJ1-1	NA	TGCAGCATTGAGGGACAGGGGGCAATACGGACTGAAGCTTTCTTT	CSIEGQGAIRTEAFF
TRBD2	TRBV6-5	TRBJ2-7	few	TGTGCCAGCAGTTACTCGGGAGGGAACTACGAGCAGTACTTC	CASSYSGGNYEQYF
NA	TRBV11-3	TRBJ2-5	NA	TGTGCCAGCAGCTGGCACAGGGAGTCTGGAGAGACCCAGTACTTC	CASSWHRESGETQYF
TRBD1	TRBV18	TRBJ2-1	NA	TGTGCCAGCTCACCGTCCCAGGTAGGACAGGATGAGCAGTTCTTC	CASSPSQVGQDEQFF
TRBD2	TRBV5-1	TRBJ2-1	once	TGCGCCAGCAGCTGGGCTAGCGGGAGTGTGAATGAGCAGTTCTTC	CASSWASGSVNEQFF
NA	TRBV5-1	TRBJ2-3	NA	TGCGCCAGCAGCTTTGGGATGGGAGCAGGCACAGATACGCAGTATTTT	CASSFGMGAGTDTQYF
NA	TRBV18	TRBJ1-2	NA	TGTGCCAGCTCACTCCAGACAGTCGCTGGCTACACCTTC	CASSLQTVAGYTF
NA	TRBV9	TRBJ1-3	NA	TGTGCCAGCAGCGTAAGGGGGTCTGGAAACACCATATATTTT	CASSVRGSGNTIYF
NA	TRBV15	TRBJ2-3	NA	TGTGCCACCAGCAGAGATAGGCAGGTTTACGATACGCAGTATTTT	CATSRDRQVYDTQYF
NA	TRBV7-9	TRBJ2-7	NA	TGTGCCAGCAGGAGGGGGGGGGCCTCCTACGAGCAGTACTTC	CASRRGGASYEQYF
TRBD2	TRBV2	TRBJ2-3	once	TGTGCCAGTAGGCGCGGGAGTACCACAGATACGCAGTATTTT	CASRRGSTTDTQYF
NA	TRBV6-1	TRBJ2-7	many	TGTGCCAGCAGCCTACAGGGAGAGCTCGAGCAGTACTTC	CASSLQGELEQYF
NA	TRBV7-2	TRBJ2-2	NA	TGTGCCAGCAGCAATAACAGGGCCGGGGAGCTGTTTTTT	CASSNNRAGELFF
NA	TRBV11-2	TRBJ2-7	NA	TGTGCCAGCAGCCCGATAGTAGGAGGGTACGAGCAGTACTTC	CASSPIVGGYEQYF
TRBD1	TRBV25-1	TRBJ2-2	many	TGTGCCAGCAGTGAAGGACAGGGGATATCCGGGGAGCTGTTTTTT	CASSEGQGISGELFF
NA	TRBV19	TRBJ2-2	NA	TGTGCCAGTAGTATTGGCAGGGGTCGAGACACCGGGGAGCTGTTTTTT	CASSIGRGRDTGELFF
TRBD2	TRBV29-1	TRBJ2-3	NA	TGCAGCGTTGTTTGGCGGGAGGACATAGATACGCAGTATTTT	CSVVWREDIDTQYF
NA	TRBV9	TRBJ1-5	NA	TGTGCCAGCAGCGCAGGAGGGGGGGGAGGGAATAATCAGCCCCAGCATTTT	CASSAGGGGGNNQPQHF
TRBD2	TRBV6-6	TRBJ2-2	NA	TGTGCCAGCAGTTACCCTGGACTAGCCGGGGAGCTGTTTTTT	CASSYPGLAGELFF
NA	TRBV13	TRBJ2-7	NA	TGTGCCAGCAGCATACAGGGCTACGAGCAGTACTTC	CASSIQGYEQYF
TRBD1	TRBV5-1	TRBJ1-1	NA	TGCGCCAGCAGCTTGGGGGACAGGGTTATCACTGAAGCTTTCTTT	CASSLGDRVITEAFF
TRBD1	TRBV6-4	TRBJ1-2	NA	TGTGCCAGCAGTGACTCCGGGACAGGGGGGACTGGCTACACCTTC	CASSDSGTGGTGYTF
NA	TRBV7-8	TRBJ2-3	NA	TGTGCCAGCAGGCCGGGGAGGGACTGGGGGCCAGATACGCAGTATTTT	CASRPGRDWGPDTQYF
NA	TRBV18	TRBJ2-7	NA	TGTGCCAGCGCCCGTGGGGCTGCCTACGAGCAGTACTTC	CASARGAAYEQYF
NA	TRBV10-3	TRBJ1-5	NA	TGTGCCATCAGTGAGTCGCAAGTCGGCAGGGCGAGGCCCCAGCATTTT	CAISESQVGRARPQHF
TRBD1	TRBV25-1	TRBJ2-7	NA	TGTGCCAGCAGTGGGGACAGGGTCGAGCAGTACTTC	CASSGDRVEQYF